This T cell receptor (beta chain) was documented in a study of shared T cell receptors in the human thymus. This CDR3 has 17 residues. Trimming took 4 bases from V and 3 from J; bases not matched to a gene: 10. TCRdb keeps only in-frame clones here, not all; method: immunoSEQ multiplex PCR. The sample contains some 640,000 clones, about 90% of which appear only once. In its sample, this clone was seen a few times. The sample was also reused in another study, on human thymus T cells. That report adds: Unrelated individuals reportedly shared highly overlapping thymic TCR repertoires.

Sequenced input: thymocytes. J is TRBJ1-3 and V is TRBV23-1; 9 nucleotides line up with TRBD1. Being an ORF, TRBV23-1 has a function that is uncertain. The clonotype was recovered from a boy less than two years old with a congenital heart defect. The CDR3 bases are TGCGCCAGCAGTCGTCTACAGGGGGCTCCCTTTGGAAACACCATATATTTT. It specifies CASSRLQGAPFGNTIYF.